This T cell receptor (beta chain) was identified in a study of tumor-infiltrating lymphocytes in oesophageal squamous cell carcinoma. Each CDR3 protein gets one entry after TCRdb re-called the PCR reads with MiXCR. The sample has under 15,000 distinct CDR3 sequences, 52% seen once; the top ten hold approximately 30%. This CDR3 is built from 16 residues. Trimming took 4 bases from V and 2 from J; bases not matched to a gene: 11. In germline, CDR1 is SGDLS, CDR2 YYNGEE. This receptor was identified in a female donor with esophageal squamous cell carcinoma. The chain employs TRBV9 and TRBJ1-2, with 7 positions matching TRBD1. The material sequenced was esophageal tumor tissue. The CDR3 region has the DNA TGTGCCAGCAGCCTCTCCGACAGGGTCTCCAACTATGGCTACACCTTC. Translation gives CASSLSDRVSNYGYTF.